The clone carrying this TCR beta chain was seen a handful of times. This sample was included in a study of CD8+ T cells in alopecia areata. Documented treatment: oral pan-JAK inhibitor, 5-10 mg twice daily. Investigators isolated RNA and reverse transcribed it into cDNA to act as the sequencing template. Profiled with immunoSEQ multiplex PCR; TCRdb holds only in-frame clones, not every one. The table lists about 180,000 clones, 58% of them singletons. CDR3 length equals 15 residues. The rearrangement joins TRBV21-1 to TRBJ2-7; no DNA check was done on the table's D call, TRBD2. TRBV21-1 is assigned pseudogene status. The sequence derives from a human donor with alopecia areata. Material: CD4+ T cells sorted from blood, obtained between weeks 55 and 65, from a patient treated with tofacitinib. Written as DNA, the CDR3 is TGTGCCAGCGCCCGATTGTTAGGGAGCTCCTACGAGCAGTACTTC. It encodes CASARLLGSSYEQYF.